The 14 T cell receptor beta chains reported below all come from one sample, sequenced in a study of blood T cell repertoires in COVID-19. TCRdb's copy holds only in-frame clones and misses some; the assay was immunoSEQ multiplex PCR. The repertoire consists of 140,000 to 150,000 clones, with about 83% occurring once and the leading ten covering around 16%. The specimen was peripheral blood. These receptors all stem from a man between 50 and 59 years old with acute or convalescent COVID-19.

V is TRBV10-3 and J is TRBJ2-5, with D uncertain. Germline V gives CDR1 ENHRY, CDR2 SYGVKD. V dropped 9 bases and J dropped 3 bases, with 17 bases sitting between them. The CDR3 contains 14 residues. CDR3 nucleotides: TGTGCCATAGCGACGGCAGCAACTAAAGAGACCCAGTACTTC. This encodes CAIATAATKETQYF.

The chain carries TRBV24-1 and TRBJ2-2, with D tentatively TRBD2 (5 bases). Germline lookup yields CDR1 KGHDR and CDR2 SFDVKD. V lost 8 bases to trimming and J lost 3 bases, with 9 bases between them. The CDR3 extends over 13 amino acids. The CDR3 coding sequence is TGTGCCACCATTAGCGATGACACCGGGGAGCTGTTTTTT. It yields the protein CATISDDTGELFF.

The chain joins TRBV29-1 to TRBJ2-5; D possibly corresponds to TRBD2 (5 bases). Trimming took 7 bases from V and 4 from J, leaving 19 bases between them. The CDR3 length is 14 residues. Germline CDR1 reads SQVTM; CDR2 reads ANQGSEA. The CDR3 region is CSGRGGGFGETQYF. The CDR3 DNA reads as TGCAGCGGCCGAGGAGGCGGTTTCGGAGAGACCCAGTACTTC.

V and J are TRBV5-1 and TRBJ2-1; D unclear. Trimming removed 4 bases from V and 8 bases from J, with 10 bases in between. Germline CDR1 reads SGHRS; CDR2 reads YFSETQ. The CDR3 has 12 residues. The CDR3 DNA follows: TGCGCCAGCAGCGATGAGTGGTATGAGCAGTTCTTC. Translated, it gives CASSDEWYEQFF.

V is TRBV24-1 and J is TRBJ2-7; 7 bases match TRBD1. In germline, CDR1 is KGHDR, CDR2 SFDVKD. CDR3 length: 14 amino acids. V lost 9 bases to trimming and J lost 1 base; unmatched junction nucleotides: 8. In nucleotides, the CDR3 is TGTGCCACCGCCATCCGGGACAGTTCCTACGAGCAGTACGTC. Amino acid sequence: CATAIRDSSYEQYV.

This chain links TRBV5-1 with TRBJ2-7; 8 positions match TRBD1. J lost 3 bases, V lost 0 bases, and 8 bases had no gene match. Germline V gene lookup returns CDR1 SGHRS and CDR2 YFSETQ. This CDR3 is 16 amino acids long. The CDR3: CASSLAQGAGYYEQYF. The CDR3 nucleotides read TGCGCCAGCAGCTTGGCCCAGGGGGCCGGGTACTACGAGCAGTACTTC. Looking up the rest from reference TRBV5-1 and TRBJ2-7 gives the full variable domain: KAGVTQTPRYLIKTRGQQVTLSCSPISGHRSVSWYQQTPGQGLQFLFEYFSETQRNKGNFPGRFSGRQFSNSRSEMNVSTLELGDSALYLCASSLAQGAGYYEQYFGPGTRLTVT.

The chain is built from TRBV19 and TRBJ2-2, with D possibly being TRBD1 (6 bases). The CDR3 has 14 amino acids. V lost 9 bases, J lost 0 bases, and 11 bases lay in between. Germline CDR1 LNHDA, CDR2 SQIVND (reference sequence). The CDR3 bases are TGTGCCAGCAGGGGTTATTCGAACACCGGGGAGCTGTTTTTT. Its protein product is CASRGYSNTGELFF.

This chain joins TRBV5-8 and TRBJ2-3, with D perhaps TRBD2 (7 bases). CDR3 length: 16 amino acids. Trimming cost V 0 bases and J 4 bases, with 15 bases left between them. Germline assignment: CDR1 SGHTS and CDR2 YDEGEE. DNA for the CDR3: TGTGCCAGCAGCTTGGGGGGGGGCGGGGCGGCAGATACGCAGTATTTT. Translating gives CASSLGGGGAADTQYF.

V gene TRBV27 combines with J gene TRBJ2-3; 11 positions agree with TRBD2. This CDR3 is 15 amino acids long. The ends lost 6 bases at V and 2 bases at J; junction bases unmatched: 4. Germline V gene lookup returns CDR1 MNHEY and CDR2 SMNVEV (reference sequence). This chain's CDR3 is CASRLAGDFTDTQYF. The CDR3 bases are TGTGCCAGCAGACTAGCGGGGGACTTCACAGATACGCAGTATTTT.

The chain links TRBV6-5 to TRBJ2-7; possibly TRBD1 for D (5 bases). The CDR3 loop spans 12 amino acids. Trimming stripped 8 bases from V and 3 bases from J, with 11 bases between. Germline V gene sequence: CDR1 MNHEY, CDR2 SVGAGI. The CDR3 sequence is CASSRANYEQYF. The CDR3 nucleotides are TGTGCCAGCTCCAGGGCGAACTACGAGCAGTACTTC.

This rearrangement joins TRBV6-5 to TRBJ2-7, with 8 bases that match TRBD1. Germline assignment: CDR1 MNHEY and CDR2 SVGAGI. Losses at the gene ends were 4 bases for V and 7 bases for J; bases not matched to a gene: 15. The CDR3 contains 16 residues. CDR3 amino acids: CASSWRAGTGAPEQYF. Here the CDR3 DNA reads TGTGCCAGCAGTTGGAGGGCCGGGACAGGAGCCCCGGAGCAGTACTTC.

This clone came up a few times. This chain connects TRBV27 to TRBJ2-2, with 8 bases that match TRBD1. The CDR3 extends over 14 amino acids. After removal of 5 bases from V and 6 bases from J, the junction contained 5 bases not matched to a gene. Looked up from germline, CDR1 is MNHEY and CDR2 is SMNVEV (reference sequence). The CDR3 sequence: CASSNLQGAGELFF. The DNA for the CDR3 is TGTGCCAGCAGTAATTTACAGGGGGCCGGGGAGCTGTTTTTT.

This clone was seen only once. The V and J genes are TRBV5-6 and TRBJ1-2; D uncertain. Trimming took 2 bases from V and 8 from J, leaving 10 bases between them. The CDR3 covers 12 residues. Per germline, CDR1 SGHDT and CDR2 YYEEEE. CDR3 sequence: CASSFSVLGYTF. The CDR3 nucleotides read TGTGCCAGCAGCTTTTCGGTACTAGGCTACACCTTC.

The chain combines TRBV5-1 with TRBJ1-4, with a weak D call TRBD1 (6 bases). Germline V gives CDR1 SGHRS, CDR2 YFSETQ. Trimming took 2 bases from V and 7 from J, leaving 12 bases between them. CDR3 length: 14 residues. CDR3: CASSLTGFSEKLFF. The DNA of the CDR3 is TGCGCCAGCAGCTTAACAGGGTTCAGTGAAAAACTGTTTTTT.